This is a list of T cell receptor beta chains from one sample in a study of OX40 agonist ivuxolimab in advanced cancers. TCRdb's table, derived via immunoSEQ multiplex PCR, lists solely in-frame clones and lacks some. This table holds approximately 35,000 clones, more than 60% found once. The specimen comprised CD4+ or CD8+ T cells sorted from blood, sampled in a trial of the OX40 agonist ivuxolimab. The receptor set was obtained from an adult with an advanced solid tumor such as melanoma, head and neck, liver or kidney cancer. The CDR3 runs from the conserved cysteine through the conserved F or W. Fields, in order: V gene, clone size, J gene, D gene, CDR3 DNA, CDR3 protein. D genes are given only for firm matches. A row's size may be missing; if present it is once, few, many or a size class.

V: TRBV5-1
size: few
J: TRBJ2-1
D: TRBD2
DNA: TGCGCCAGCCGGGGAGGGACCTATACCTACAATGAGCAGTTCTTC
CDR3: CASRGGTYTYNEQFF

V: TRBV7-9
size: NA
J: TRBJ2-6
D: NA
DNA: TGTGCCAGCAGCTTAATCGGTCTCCAGGCCCTGACTTTC
CDR3: CASSLIGLQALTF

V: TRBV7-2
size: NA
J: TRBJ1-2
D: NA
DNA: TGTGCCAGCAGCTTAGAGGTGAACTATGGCTACACCTTC
CDR3: CASSLEVNYGYTF

V: TRBV6-5
size: NA
J: TRBJ2-1
D: NA
DNA: TGTGCCAGCGGGACGCTAGTTTACAATGAGCAGTTCTTC
CDR3: CASGTLVYNEQFF

V: TRBV5-6
size: once
J: TRBJ1-3
D: NA
DNA: TGTGCCAGCAGCTACCGGGTTACCGTTTACTCTGGAAACACCATATATTTT
CDR3: CASSYRVTVYSGNTIYF

V: TRBV6-1
size: NA
J: TRBJ2-1
D: TRBD2
DNA: TGTGCCAGCATAGCCGGGACTAGCGGGCCCAATGAGCAGTTCTTC
CDR3: CASIAGTSGPNEQFF

V: TRBV9
size: NA
J: TRBJ2-1
D: NA
DNA: TGTGCCAGCAGCGTAGCTACAGGCCAGCTCGATGAGCAGTTCTTC
CDR3: CASSVATGQLDEQFF

V: TRBV30
size: NA
J: TRBJ1-1
D: NA
DNA: TGTGCCTGGAGTGTAACTGGAGTTTGGACTGAAGCTTTCTTT
CDR3: CAWSVTGVWTEAFF

V: TRBV15
size: few
J: TRBJ2-7
D: NA
DNA: TGTGCCACCAGCAGAGATCAGGGTTACGAGCAGTACTTC
CDR3: CATSRDQGYEQYF

V: TRBV30
size: NA
J: TRBJ1-1
D: NA
DNA: TGTGCCTGGAGTGGGATGGGGGATAACACTGAAGCTTTCTTT
CDR3: CAWSGMGDNTEAFF

V: TRBV5-1
size: once
J: TRBJ1-2
D: NA
DNA: TGCGCCAGCAGCCCCAGGGACGTTGATGGTGGCTACACCTTC
CDR3: CASSPRDVDGGYTF

V: TRBV10-3
size: few
J: TRBJ2-5
D: NA
DNA: TGTGCCATCAGTGAAGTGGAGGGTGGCGGAGGGAGGGAGACCCAGTACTTC
CDR3: CAISEVEGGGGRETQYF

V: TRBV28
size: NA
J: TRBJ1-4
D: NA
DNA: TGTGCCAGCGCCCAGGCTGCGGGCCAGGGAAGGAATGAAAAACTGTTTTTT
CDR3: CASAQAAGQGRNEKLFF

V: TRBV6-5
size: NA
J: TRBJ1-3
D: NA
DNA: TGTGCCAGCAGGTCGGACGATGGCAGAAACACCATATATTTT
CDR3: CASRSDDGRNTIYF

V: TRBV9
size: NA
J: TRBJ1-2
D: NA
DNA: TGTGCCAGCACCTGGGACCCTGGCTATGGCTACACCTTC
CDR3: CASTWDPGYGYTF

V: TRBV11-2
size: NA
J: TRBJ2-1
D: NA
DNA: TGTGCCAGCAGCTTAGGAGTCTACAATGAGCAGTTCTTC
CDR3: CASSLGVYNEQFF

V: TRBV19
size: NA
J: TRBJ1-2
D: TRBD1
DNA: TGTGCCAGTAGTCCCCCAGGGGGCAGGGTCAGGGATAACTATGGCTACACCTTC
CDR3: CASSPPGGRVRDNYGYTF

V: TRBV6-1
size: NA
J: TRBJ2-7
D: NA
DNA: TGTGCCAGCAGTGGAATCCCAGGGGCTCCGTACGAGCAGTACTTC
CDR3: CASSGIPGAPYEQYF

V: TRBV30
size: NA
J: TRBJ2-1
D: TRBD2
DNA: TGTGCCTGGAGTGTACGGGGTAGCGGGGGAAGTAATGAGCAGTTCTTC
CDR3: CAWSVRGSGGSNEQFF

V: TRBV7-9
size: NA
J: TRBJ2-5
D: NA
DNA: TGTGCCAGCAGCTTATGGCAGCAAGAGACCCAGTACTTC
CDR3: CASSLWQQETQYF

V: TRBV7-9
size: few
J: TRBJ2-5
D: NA
DNA: TGTGCCAGCAGGACAAGACAGGGAGGGGCTAAAGAGACCCAGTACTTC
CDR3: CASRTRQGGAKETQYF

V: TRBV6-1
size: NA
J: TRBJ1-1
D: NA
DNA: TGTGCCAGCGGCGGGGGGGAAGCTTTCTTT
CDR3: CASGGGEAFF

V: TRBV5-5
size: NA
J: TRBJ1-2
D: NA
DNA: TGTGCCAGCAGCTTTACAGGGTGGGATGGCTACACCTTC
CDR3: CASSFTGWDGYTF

V: TRBV7-9
size: NA
J: TRBJ1-1
D: TRBD1
DNA: TGTGCCAGCAGCCATCCGGGACAGGGATTGAACACTGAAGCTTTCTTT
CDR3: CASSHPGQGLNTEAFF

V: TRBV30
size: NA
J: TRBJ1-4
D: TRBD1
DNA: TGTGCCTCATCCAGGGGGCCAAGTGAAAAACTGTTTTTT
CDR3: CASSRGPSEKLFF

V: TRBV5-4
size: few
J: TRBJ2-1
D: NA
DNA: TGTGCCAGCAGCTCCACCCAGGACTCCTACAATGAGCAGTTCTTC
CDR3: CASSSTQDSYNEQFF

V: TRBV6-5
size: NA
J: TRBJ2-2
D: NA
DNA: TGTGCCAGCAGTTACGGGGCCGGGGCCGGGGAGCTGTTTTTT
CDR3: CASSYGAGAGELFF

V: TRBV7-2
size: few
J: TRBJ1-1
D: NA
DNA: TGTGCCAGCAGCCCCTCTTTGGCAGCAGCTTTCTTT
CDR3: CASSPSLAAAFF

V: TRBV6-1
size: NA
J: TRBJ1-5
D: NA
DNA: TGTGCCAGCAGTGAACAGGGCTGGCAGCCCCAGCATTTT
CDR3: CASSEQGWQPQHF

V: TRBV6-5
size: NA
J: TRBJ2-3
D: NA
DNA: TGTGCCAGCAGGAATCCAGGGACCGATACGCAGTATTTT
CDR3: CASRNPGTDTQYF

V: TRBV6-6
size: NA
J: TRBJ2-4
D: NA
DNA: TGTGCCAGCAGTTACGGGATCGGAGCCAAAAACATTCAGTACTTC
CDR3: CASSYGIGAKNIQYF

V: TRBV5-5
size: few
J: TRBJ1-1
D: NA
DNA: TGTGCCAGCAGCTTCCCAGGCACACTAATTGAAGCTTTCTTT
CDR3: CASSFPGTLIEAFF

V: TRBV29-1
size: NA
J: TRBJ2-1
D: TRBD2
DNA: TGCAGCGTTGCACGCGGGGGGGCCTACAATGAGCAGTTCTTC
CDR3: CSVARGGAYNEQFF

V: TRBV30
size: few
J: TRBJ1-4
D: NA
DNA: TGTGCCTGGAGTAGGCGGATCGCTAATGAAAAACTGTTTTTT
CDR3: CAWSRRIANEKLFF

V: TRBV15
size: NA
J: TRBJ1-5
D: TRBD1
DNA: TGTGCCACCAGCAGAGAACTGGGACAGCCGTCTAATCAGCCCCAGCATTTT
CDR3: CATSRELGQPSNQPQHF

V: TRBV11-3
size: NA
J: TRBJ2-7
D: NA
DNA: TGTGCCAGCAGCTTAGCAACGGGGGACTACGAGCAGTACTTC
CDR3: CASSLATGDYEQYF

V: TRBV10-1
size: NA
J: TRBJ2-3
D: NA
DNA: TGCGCCAGCAGAAAGACCCAGATGTCCGGAGATACGCAGTATTTT
CDR3: CASRKTQMSGDTQYF

V: TRBV5-1
size: once
J: TRBJ2-3
D: NA
DNA: TGCGCCAGCAGCCGGGACACGAAGCGTCCAGATACGCAGTATTTT
CDR3: CASSRDTKRPDTQYF

V: TRBV6-4
size: NA
J: TRBJ2-5
D: TRBD2
DNA: TGTGCCAGCAGTGAAAAGGTTGCGGGGGGGCAGAAAGAGACCCAGTACTTC
CDR3: CASSEKVAGGQKETQYF

V: TRBV6-5
size: NA
J: TRBJ1-2
D: NA
DNA: TGTGCCAGCAGCCCCCCCCCTGGCTACACCTTC
CDR3: CASSPPPGYTF

V: TRBV30
size: NA
J: TRBJ2-2
D: NA
DNA: TGTGCCTGGAGTGTATGGGGGGCCACCGGGGAGCTGTTTTTT
CDR3: CAWSVWGATGELFF

V: TRBV5-4
size: NA
J: TRBJ2-2
D: TRBD2
DNA: TGTGCCAGCAGCCCCCCGGGGGGGCCGAGCGGGGAGCTGTTTTTT
CDR3: CASSPPGGPSGELFF

V: TRBV19
size: once
J: TRBJ1-4
D: TRBD1
DNA: TGTGCCAGTATTGGGGACAGGGAGGGAAAACTGTTTTTT
CDR3: CASIGDREGKLFF

V: TRBV6-5
size: few
J: TRBJ1-4
D: NA
DNA: TGTGCCAGCAGTTACTCGATGGGTGAAAAACTGTTTTTT
CDR3: CASSYSMGEKLFF

V: TRBV28
size: few
J: TRBJ1-5
D: NA
DNA: TGTGCCAGCAATTCAAGGGAAGGGAATCAGCCCCAGCATTTT
CDR3: CASNSREGNQPQHF

V: TRBV10-1
size: once
J: TRBJ1-5
D: NA
DNA: TGCGCCAGCAGTGCCTGGACTGACTTCAATCAGCCCCAGCATTTT
CDR3: CASSAWTDFNQPQHF

V: TRBV6-5
size: once
J: TRBJ1-2
D: NA
DNA: TGTGCCAGCAGTTACGACCTGGGGGTCCCGGGTGGCTACACCTTC
CDR3: CASSYDLGVPGGYTF